This TCR beta chain was sequenced during a study of cytomegalovirus exposure and HLA in healthy donors. Measured with immunoSEQ multiplex PCR; TCRdb has only the in-frame clones, and not every one. This sample has roughly 110,000 clones, with roughly 90% found just once. The CDR3 totals 18 residues. CDR1 is MGHRA and CDR2 is YSYEKL in the germline V gene. The germline V and J ends were trimmed by 6 bases and 4 bases, with 22 bases remaining between them. The rearrangement links TRBV4-1 to TRBJ1-6; tentatively, D is TRBD1 (5 bases). Source material: PBMCs. The TCR sequence derives from a woman in her late teens or twenties in good health and CMV-seropositive. The CDR3 nucleotides read TGCGCCAGCAGACTGCGGTCGAGTGACAGAGAATATAATTCACCCCTCCACTTT. Its protein is CASRLRSSDREYNSPLHF.